The rows below give T cell receptor beta chains drawn from one sample of a study of OX40 agonist ivuxolimab in advanced cancers. The data were produced by immunoSEQ multiplex PCR, yet TCRdb's version contains in-frame clones alone and is incomplete. The sample carries around 63,000 clones, about nine tenths recorded once. The sequencing here drew on CD4+ or CD8+ T cells sorted from blood, taken in a trial of the OX40 agonist ivuxolimab. The receptors were sampled from an adult with an advanced solid tumor such as melanoma, head and neck, liver or kidney cancer. Each CDR3 is given with its conserved first and last residue. D genes are given only for firm matches. Not all rows give a size; the values are once, few, many and, for expanded clones, a class.

CDR3 length,V gene,J gene,clone size,D gene,CDR3 protein,CDR3 DNA
13,TRBV7-4,TRBJ2-3,NA,NA,CASSLLMRDTQYF,TGTGCCAGCAGCTTATTGATGAGGGATACGCAGTATTTT
15,TRBV6-1,TRBJ2-7,NA,TRBD2,CASSEGLAGFYEQYF,TGTGCCAGCAGTGAAGGACTAGCGGGTTTCTACGAGCAGTACTTC
11,TRBV2,TRBJ2-1,NA,NA,CASSLVYEQFF,TGTGCCAGCAGTCTCGTATATGAGCAGTTCTTC
14,TRBV4-2,TRBJ2-5,NA,NA,CASSQDWLGETQYF,TGTGCCAGCAGCCAAGATTGGCTGGGGGAGACCCAGTACTTC
14,TRBV4-2,TRBJ2-7,NA,NA,CASSQDRQGGEQYF,TGTGCCAGCAGCCAAGATAGACAAGGGGGGGAGCAGTACTTC
15,TRBV4-2,TRBJ1-2,NA,NA,CASSQGGDFGYGYTF,TGTGCCAGCAGCCAAGGAGGGGACTTTGGCTATGGCTACACCTTC
16,TRBV10-3,TRBJ1-2,NA,TRBD1,CAISGVTGELYYGYTF,TGTGCCATCAGTGGGGTGACAGGGGAGCTGTACTATGGCTACACCTTC
15,TRBV4-1,TRBJ2-4,NA,TRBD1,CASSQDRQGRNIQYF,TGCGCCAGCAGCCAAGATCGACAGGGAAGAAACATTCAGTACTTC
14,TRBV5-1,TRBJ2-7,NA,TRBD2,CASSLIDGGNEQYF,TGCGCCAGCAGCTTGATCGACGGGGGGAACGAGCAGTACTTC
19,TRBV5-1,TRBJ2-3,NA,NA,CASSSYGLKSGSSTDTQYF,TGCGCCAGCAGCTCCTATGGCCTAAAAAGCGGGTCTAGCACAGATACGCAGTATTTT
15,TRBV27,TRBJ1-2,NA,NA,CASSLSGRTNYGYTF,TGTGCCAGCAGTTTATCGGGACGGACGAACTATGGCTACACCTTC
15,TRBV9,TRBJ2-1,NA,NA,CASSVAGASYNEQFF,TGTGCCAGCAGCGTAGCGGGGGCTTCCTACAATGAGCAGTTCTTC
13,TRBV18,TRBJ2-2,NA,NA,CASSPWVPGELFF,TGTGCCAGCTCACCATGGGTCCCCGGGGAGCTGTTTTTT
13,TRBV7-8,TRBJ2-5,NA,NA,CASSWALPRTQYF,TGTGCCAGCAGTTGGGCCTTACCTCGGACCCAGTACTTC
16,TRBV5-1,TRBJ2-1,NA,TRBD1,CASSPTGTGDYNEQFF,TGCGCCAGCAGCCCGACCGGGACAGGGGACTACAATGAGCAGTTCTTC
14,TRBV6-6,TRBJ2-2,NA,TRBD1,CATKDRANTGELFF,TGTGCCACCAAGGACAGGGCCAACACCGGGGAGCTGTTTTTT
14,TRBV7-3,TRBJ2-2,NA,NA,CASSLLGSTGELFF,TGTGCCAGCAGCTTACTGGGATCCACCGGGGAGCTGTTTTTT
18,TRBV14,TRBJ2-6,once,NA,CASSQFSAHASGANVLTF,TGTGCCAGCAGCCAATTTTCGGCACATGCCTCTGGGGCCAACGTCCTGACTTTC
13,TRBV5-6,TRBJ1-2,NA,NA,CASSVGVNYGYTF,TGTGCCAGCAGCGTGGGGGTTAACTATGGCTACACCTTC
14,TRBV28,TRBJ2-5,NA,TRBD2,CATTRTSGIETQYF,TGTGCCACCACACGGACTAGCGGGATAGAGACCCAGTACTTC
14,TRBV6-1,TRBJ2-5,NA,NA,CASRVTGKQETQYF,TGTGCCAGCAGAGTAACAGGGAAACAAGAGACCCAGTACTTC
14,TRBV27,TRBJ2-7,NA,TRBD2,CASRLAVLDLEQYF,TGTGCCAGCAGACTAGCGGTGTTGGATTTGGAGCAGTACTTC
12,TRBV30,TRBJ2-6,NA,NA,CAFELGANVLTF,TGTGCCTTCGAACTTGGGGCCAACGTCCTGACTTTC
15,TRBV2,TRBJ2-1,NA,NA,CASSESGSSYNEQFF,TGTGCCAGCAGTGAATCGGGGAGCTCCTACAATGAGCAGTTCTTC
17,TRBV28,TRBJ2-3,NA,NA,CASSSGDRGRSTDTQYF,TGTGCCAGCAGTTCCGGGGATAGGGGCCGCAGCACAGATACGCAGTATTTT
18,TRBV6-1,TRBJ2-7,NA,TRBD2,CASSDLVAGGPLSPEQYF,TGTGCCAGCAGTGATCTTGTAGCGGGAGGGCCCCTCTCGCCCGAGCAGTACTTC
14,TRBV27,TRBJ2-3,NA,TRBD2,CASSLPGTSDTQYF,TGTGCCAGCAGTTTGCCCGGGACTAGCGACACGCAGTATTTT
14,TRBV7-9,TRBJ2-7,NA,TRBD1,CASTSTGEYYEQYF,TGTGCCAGCACTTCAACAGGGGAGTACTACGAGCAGTACTTC
9,TRBV20-1,TRBJ2-5,NA,NA,CSAGGTQYF,TGCAGTGCTGGGGGGACCCAGTACTTC
15,TRBV28,TRBJ2-1,few,TRBD1,CASSSRQGTYNEQFF,TGTGCCAGCAGTTCGCGACAGGGTACCTACAATGAGCAGTTCTTC
16,TRBV5-1,TRBJ2-7,NA,NA,CASSTSGPGHFYEQYF,TGCGCCAGCAGCACCAGCGGCCCCGGGCATTTCTACGAGCAGTACTTC
14,TRBV11-3,TRBJ2-3,NA,TRBD2,CASSFGTSGTPQYF,TGTGCCAGCAGCTTCGGGACTAGCGGGACCCCGCAGTATTTT
14,TRBV6-5,TRBJ2-7,once,TRBD2,CASSPHKRDYEQYF,TGTGCCAGCAGTCCCCACAAGCGGGACTACGAGCAGTACTTC
14,TRBV11-3,TRBJ2-1,NA,NA,CASSLADVYNEQFF,TGTGCCAGCAGCTTGGCCGACGTTTACAATGAGCAGTTCTTC
15,TRBV30,TRBJ2-1,NA,TRBD2,CAWTPLAGSYNEQFF,TGTGCCTGGACCCCCCTAGCGGGATCCTACAATGAGCAGTTCTTC
16,TRBV18,TRBJ1-2,NA,TRBD1,CASSPPSTGGAYGYTF,TGTGCCAGCTCACCACCATCTACAGGGGGCGCGTATGGCTACACCTTC
15,TRBV5-4,TRBJ2-7,NA,TRBD1,CASSRGGQVPREQYF,TGTGCCAGCAGCCGAGGAGGACAGGTACCTAGGGAGCAGTACTTC
18,TRBV30,TRBJ2-1,NA,NA,CAWSVQTPSRVTYNEQFF,TGTGCCTGGAGTGTACAAACCCCCAGTAGGGTCACCTACAATGAGCAGTTCTTC
15,TRBV6-5,TRBJ2-3,NA,TRBD1,CASSRQGYYTDTQYF,TGTGCCAGCAGTCGACAGGGATATTACACAGATACGCAGTATTTT
15,TRBV9,TRBJ2-1,NA,TRBD2,CASSPLLADYNEQFF,TGTGCCAGCAGCCCGTTACTAGCGGACTACAATGAGCAGTTCTTC
14,TRBV19,TRBJ1-5,NA,NA,CASSPPEGYLPQHF,TGTGCCAGTAGTCCCCCGGAGGGGTACTTGCCCCAGCATTTT